This TCR beta chain was documented in a study of shared clonotypes between healthy human individuals. The study enrolled healthy HIV-negative adults without recent acute infections or vaccinations as donors. This CDR3 has 15 amino acids. The germline gives CDR1 SGHTA, CDR2 FQGTGA. J gave up 3 bases and V 2 bases, and 3 bases lay outside the gene matches. On sorted subsets, replicate PCRs used approximately 190 ng DNA, or roughly 30,000 T cell genomes. Profiling relied on immunoSEQ multiplex PCR, and the TCRdb table lists in-frame clones only, not all of them. The sample comprises 1.6 million or so clones, roughly 98.5% of which are singletons, and under 0.45% rests with the top ten.

The chain joins TRBV7-3 to TRBJ2-5, with TRBD2 matching over 10 bases. The material sequenced was naive CD4+ T cells sorted from blood. Regarding subset: CD45RA+ positively selected. This TCR derives from a man aged 25 to 40 in good health. CDR3 bases: TGTGCCAGCAGCTTACGAGGACTAGCGGAAGAGACCCAGTACTTC. The encoded protein is CASSLRGLAEETQYF.